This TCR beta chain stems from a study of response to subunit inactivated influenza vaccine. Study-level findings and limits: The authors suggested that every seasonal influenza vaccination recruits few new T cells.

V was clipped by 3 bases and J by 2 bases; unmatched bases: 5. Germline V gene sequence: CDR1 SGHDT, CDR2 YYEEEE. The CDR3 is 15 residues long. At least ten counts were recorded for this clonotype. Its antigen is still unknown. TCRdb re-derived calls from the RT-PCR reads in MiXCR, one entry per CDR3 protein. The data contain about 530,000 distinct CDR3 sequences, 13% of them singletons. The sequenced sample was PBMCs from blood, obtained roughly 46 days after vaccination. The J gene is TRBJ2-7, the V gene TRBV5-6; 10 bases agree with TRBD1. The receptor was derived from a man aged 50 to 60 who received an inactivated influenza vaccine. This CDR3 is CASSYGQGGTYEQYF. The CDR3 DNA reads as TGTGCCAGCAGCTACGGACAGGGGGGGACCTACGAGCAGTACTTC.